The rows below give T cell receptor beta chains drawn from one sample of a study of T cell repertoires in cytomegalovirus infection. These receptors' targets are unknown. TCRdb ran MiXCR on the reads and lists one entry per CDR3 protein. The sample holds about 900,000 distinct CDR3 sequences, around a third seen once. Material: cultured CD8+ T cells from PBMCs, obtained from culture after CMV antigen stimulation. The receptors stem from a human donor in good health (CMV status not recorded). Some clones in this sample may be carry-over from other donors' samples. Both conserved end residues are part of each CDR3. The D gene is left open where the match is weak. Only some rows state a clone size, as once, few, many or a class for expanded clones.

j_gene: TRBJ2-3; abundance: -; v_gene: TRBV3-1; d_gene: -; CDR3nt: TGTGCCAGCAGCCAGCTAGGGCCCAGCACAGATACGCAGTATTTT; CDR3aa: CASSQLGPSTDTQYF
j_gene: TRBJ1-1; abundance: many; v_gene: TRBV7-6; d_gene: TRBD1; CDR3nt: TGTGCCAGCAGCCCGGGGACAGGGGACCCTGAAGCTTTCTTT; CDR3aa: CASSPGTGDPEAFF
j_gene: TRBJ2-2; abundance: few; v_gene: TRBV5-4; d_gene: -; CDR3nt: TGTGCCAGCGACTTGGGGGGGAACACCGGGGAGCTGTTTTTT; CDR3aa: CASDLGGNTGELFF
j_gene: TRBJ1-1; abundance: -; v_gene: TRBV2; d_gene: TRBD1; CDR3nt: TGTGCCAGCAGCACTCCCCTCCGGGACAGGGGGCCTGAAGCTTTCTTT; CDR3aa: CASSTPLRDRGPEAFF
j_gene: TRBJ2-1; abundance: few; v_gene: TRBV20-1; d_gene: -; CDR3nt: TGCAGTGCTAGTGTTCCAGTCCCGGGGACGAATGAGCAGTTCTTC; CDR3aa: CSASVPVPGTNEQFF
j_gene: TRBJ2-7; abundance: few; v_gene: TRBV10-3; d_gene: -; CDR3nt: TGTGCCTCCCAAGGGGGTAGTTCTGAGCAGTACTTC; CDR3aa: CASQGGSSEQYF
j_gene: TRBJ2-7; abundance: few; v_gene: TRBV29-1; d_gene: TRBD1; CDR3nt: TGCAGCGTTGGGGGACAGAGCTCCTACGAGCAGTACTTC; CDR3aa: CSVGGQSSYEQYF
j_gene: TRBJ2-7; abundance: few; v_gene: TRBV10-3; d_gene: -; CDR3nt: TGTGCCATCAGTGAGTCAAAAGGGGCCCTCAACTACGAGCAGTACTTC; CDR3aa: CAISESKGALNYEQYF
j_gene: TRBJ1-1; abundance: -; v_gene: TRBV6-1; d_gene: -; CDR3nt: TGTGCCAGCCCGCACGCCCGCTTGGAGAACACTGAAGCTTTCTTT; CDR3aa: CASPHARLENTEAFF
j_gene: TRBJ2-2; abundance: -; v_gene: TRBV28; d_gene: -; CDR3nt: TGTGCCAGCAGTTGGAGGAACACCGGGGAGCTGTTTTTT; CDR3aa: CASSWRNTGELFF
j_gene: TRBJ1-2; abundance: -; v_gene: TRBV6-5; d_gene: -; CDR3nt: TGTGCCAGCAGTGATCCAGGGAGGGAGGATGGCTACACCTTC; CDR3aa: CASSDPGREDGYTF
j_gene: TRBJ2-7; abundance: -; v_gene: TRBV6-6; d_gene: -; CDR3nt: TGTGCCAGCAGTCCAAGACAGAGATCCTACGAGCAGTACTTC; CDR3aa: CASSPRQRSYEQYF
j_gene: TRBJ2-3; abundance: -; v_gene: TRBV11-2; d_gene: TRBD1; CDR3nt: TGTGCCAGCAGCTTGAGAACAGGGGGGGATACGCAGTATTTT; CDR3aa: CASSLRTGGDTQYF
j_gene: TRBJ1-1; abundance: few; v_gene: TRBV27; d_gene: -; CDR3nt: TGTGCCAGCAGTCCCGGGTCGGGCACTGAAGCTTTCTTT; CDR3aa: CASSPGSGTEAFF
j_gene: TRBJ1-4; abundance: -; v_gene: TRBV6-2/TRBV6-3; d_gene: TRBD1; CDR3nt: TGTGCCAGCACCACGGGACAGACTACAACTAATGAAAAACTGTTTTTT; CDR3aa: CASTTGQTTTNEKLFF
j_gene: TRBJ2-1; abundance: many; v_gene: TRBV28; d_gene: -; CDR3nt: TGTGCCACCGAGGGGGACAATGACAGCTCCTACAATGAGCAGTTCTTC; CDR3aa: CATEGDNDSSYNEQFF
j_gene: TRBJ2-4; abundance: -; v_gene: TRBV29-1; d_gene: -; CDR3nt: TGCAGCGTTGAAGATAGTCAGATAGGGCAAAACATTCAGTACTTC; CDR3aa: CSVEDSQIGQNIQYF
j_gene: TRBJ2-5; abundance: few; v_gene: TRBV28; d_gene: TRBD1; CDR3nt: TGTGCCAGCAGTCACCGACAGGGGCGAAGGAAAGAGACCCAGTACTTC; CDR3aa: CASSHRQGRRKETQYF
j_gene: TRBJ2-1; abundance: -; v_gene: TRBV27; d_gene: -; CDR3nt: TGTGCCAGCAGTTTTGGGCGGGGAGTCTCCTACAATGAGCAGTTCTTC; CDR3aa: CASSFGRGVSYNEQFF
j_gene: TRBJ1-2; abundance: few; v_gene: TRBV7-9; d_gene: TRBD1; CDR3nt: TGTGCCAGCAGCTCGGGGACAGGCGACTATAACTATGGCTACACCTTC; CDR3aa: CASSSGTGDYNYGYTF
j_gene: TRBJ1-1; abundance: few; v_gene: TRBV5-1; d_gene: -; CDR3nt: TGCGCCAGCAGCCCGTTGGATGAGGGTGGGACTGAAGCTTTCTTT; CDR3aa: CASSPLDEGGTEAFF
j_gene: TRBJ2-1; abundance: -; v_gene: TRBV9; d_gene: -; CDR3nt: TGTGCCAGCAGCGGGCAGGGGAGCAATGAGCAGTTCTTC; CDR3aa: CASSGQGSNEQFF